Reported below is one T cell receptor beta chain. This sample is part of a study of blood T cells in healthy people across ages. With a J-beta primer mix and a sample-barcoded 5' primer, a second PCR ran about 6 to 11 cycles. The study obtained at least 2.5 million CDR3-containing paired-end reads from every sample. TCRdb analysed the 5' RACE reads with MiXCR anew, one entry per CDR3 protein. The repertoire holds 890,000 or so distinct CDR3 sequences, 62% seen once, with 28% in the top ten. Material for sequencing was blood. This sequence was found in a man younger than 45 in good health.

CDR3 DNA: TGTGCCAGCAGCGTAGATCCGGGGAAGAACAATGAGCAGTTCTTC. It encodes CASSVDPGKNNEQFF. The rearrangement uses TRBV9 and TRBJ2-1; D might be TRBD2 (5 bases). This CDR3 has 15 amino acids. Trimming shortened V by 0 bases and J by 5 bases, and 12 bases separated the two germline ends. The germline V gene encodes CDR1 SGDLS and CDR2 YYNGEE.